The rows below give T cell receptor beta chains drawn from one sample of a study of blood T cells in healthy people across ages. TCRdb re-analysed the 5' RACE reads in MiXCR, keeping a single row per CDR3 protein. The sample gives around 520,000 distinct CDR3 sequences, roughly a quarter of which show up once; about 3.9% is in the top ten. The sample also formed part of further work on T cells of mothers and their children.

Sequenced input: blood. These receptors all stem from a boy aged 2 to 9 in good health. Each CDR3 is given with its conserved first and last residue. The D gene is left open where the match is weak. For some rows the clone size is stated as once, few or many, or as a class when expanded; others skip it.

v_gene	abundance	d_gene	j_gene	CDR3nt	CDR3aa
TRBV14	NA	TRBD2	TRBJ2-1	TGTGCCAGCAGCCAACTAGCGGTCCATGTCAATGAGCAGTTCTTC	CASSQLAVHVNEQFF
TRBV7-9	NA	NA	TRBJ2-2	TGTGCCAGCCGACCCAAGGGGGGTCCCGGGGAGCTGTTTTTT	CASRPKGGPGELFF
TRBV19	NA	NA	TRBJ1-2	TGTGCCAGTAGTATTCGCCTATTCTATGGCTACACCTTC	CASSIRLFYGYTF
TRBV2	NA	NA	TRBJ2-5	TGTGCCAGCAGTGACGGGGTAGGGGAAGAGACCCAGTACTTC	CASSDGVGEETQYF
TRBV6-5	NA	TRBD2	TRBJ2-1	TGTGCCAGCAGTTACTCAGGACTAGCGGGAGCTAATGAGCAGTTCTTC	CASSYSGLAGANEQFF
TRBV6-2/TRBV6-3	NA	TRBD1	TRBJ1-5	TGTGCCAGCACGTCCAGGGGGAATCAGCCCCAGCATTTT	CASTSRGNQPQHF
TRBV21-1	NA	NA	TRBJ2-7	TGTGCCAGCCCCCGAAATATCTCCTACGAGCAGTACTTC	CASPRNISYEQYF
TRBV5-1	NA	NA	TRBJ2-1	TGCGCCAGCAGTTCGGGGGGCTTACAGCGCTACCACTCCTACAATGAGCAGTTCTTC	CASSSGGLQRYHSYNEQFF
TRBV6-5	NA	TRBD1	TRBJ2-5	TGTGCCAGCAGTATGGGACAGGGCGCCCGGGAGACCCAGTACTTC	CASSMGQGARETQYF
TRBV6-2/TRBV6-3	once	NA	TRBJ2-1	TGTGCCAGCAGTTGGCTGCGGGATGATTACAATGAGCAGTTCTTC	CASSWLRDDYNEQFF
TRBV7-2	NA	TRBD2	TRBJ2-7	TGTGCCAGCAGCTTAGGGGGGACTAGATACTACGAGCAGTACTTC	CASSLGGTRYYEQYF
TRBV9	NA	TRBD2	TRBJ2-1	TGTGCCAGCAGCGTAGTAGCGGGGGGCGAGCAGTTCTTC	CASSVVAGGEQFF
TRBV4-1	once	TRBD2	TRBJ2-4	TGCGCCAGCAGCCAAATGGGGGGGACCCAAAACATTCAGTACTTC	CASSQMGGTQNIQYF
TRBV7-2	few	TRBD2	TRBJ2-4	TGTGCCAGCAGCTCCGGGAGGGGACTAGCGGGAGATCGAGGCAAAAACATTCAGTACTTC	CASSSGRGLAGDRGKNIQYF
TRBV2	few	NA	TRBJ1-2	TGTGCCAGCGACTCGCCGGACAGAGGGTCCTCCGGCTACACCTTC	CASDSPDRGSSGYTF
TRBV2	few	TRBD2	TRBJ2-7	TGTGCCAGCTCTAGGACTAGCGGACACGAGCAGTACTTC	CASSRTSGHEQYF
TRBV3-1	NA	TRBD2	TRBJ2-3	TGTGCCAGCAGCCAACAACTAGCGAATACGCAGTATTTT	CASSQQLANTQYF
TRBV6-5	few	NA	TRBJ1-1	TGTGCCGGCAGTTATAGGGGGAGAGTCCCTGAAGCTTTCTTT	CAGSYRGRVPEAFF
TRBV29-1	NA	NA	TRBJ2-3	TGCAGCGTCGCCGTTCTAGATACGCAGTATTTT	CSVAVLDTQYF
TRBV7-2	NA	TRBD1	TRBJ2-5	TGTGCCAGCAGCGTAACAGGGGCCCAAGAGACCCAGTACTTC	CASSVTGAQETQYF
TRBV7-6	few	TRBD2	TRBJ2-7	TGTGCCAGCAGCATACTAGCGGGGAACCCGAGCTCCTACGAGCAGTACTTC	CASSILAGNPSSYEQYF
TRBV12-3/TRBV12-4	few	NA	TRBJ2-1	TGTGCCAGCAGTCGGGGCCTACGAAATGAGCAGTTCTTC	CASSRGLRNEQFF
TRBV29-1	NA	NA	TRBJ2-7	TGCAGCGTTGAGGCGCAGGGAGACTACGAGCAGTACTTC	CSVEAQGDYEQYF
TRBV2	few	NA	TRBJ2-4	TGTGCCAGCAGTGGGGGTTTGGATCCCAAAAACATTCAGTACTTC	CASSGGLDPKNIQYF
TRBV15	few	NA	TRBJ1-2	TGTGCCACCAGCAGAGCCGGGGACGTAGCTAACTATGGCTACACCTTC	CATSRAGDVANYGYTF
TRBV12-3/TRBV12-4	NA	NA	TRBJ2-5	TGTGCCAGCAGTTACGACACCCTCGGGGCCCAGTACTTC	CASSYDTLGAQYF
TRBV7-8	NA	NA	TRBJ2-1	TGTGCCAGCAGCTCCCAACTAGTAACATTAAACAATGAGCAGTTCTTC	CASSSQLVTLNNEQFF
TRBV5-1	many	NA	TRBJ2-7	TGCGCCAGCAGCCTCCGGGGTGCCCCGTACGAGCAGTACTTC	CASSLRGAPYEQYF
TRBV28	few	NA	TRBJ2-1	TGTGCCAGCAGTTCACATGGACGGACTGTATCCTACAATGAGCAGTTCTTC	CASSSHGRTVSYNEQFF
TRBV20-1	NA	TRBD2	TRBJ2-5	TGCAGTGCTAGGTTTGGCGGGAGGAAAAGCCCCATATACTTC	CSARFGGRKSPIYF
TRBV7-3	NA	NA	TRBJ2-7	TGTGCCAGCAGCTTTACCCCCGGCTACGAGCAGTACTTC	CASSFTPGYEQYF
TRBV7-9	NA	NA	TRBJ1-4	TGTGCCAGCAGCCCGTCGGCGGCAACTAATGAAAAACTGTTTTTT	CASSPSAATNEKLFF
TRBV7-2	NA	NA	TRBJ1-1	TGTGCCAGCAGCTTAGGTACAAAGGGGACTGAAGCTTTCTTT	CASSLGTKGTEAFF
TRBV4-2	NA	NA	TRBJ2-5	TGTGCCAGCAGCCAAGGGGGTGCTAGCACGGAGACCCAGTACTTC	CASSQGGASTETQYF
TRBV11-3	NA	TRBD1	TRBJ1-2	TGTGCCAGCAGCTTGCCCTCGACAGGGTCTTCATATGGCTACACCTTC	CASSLPSTGSSYGYTF
TRBV27	NA	NA	TRBJ2-1	TGTGCCAGCAGTTTAAGGCCCGGGGATGAGCAGTTCTTC	CASSLRPGDEQFF
TRBV28	few	TRBD1	TRBJ2-2	TGTGCCAGCAAGGGACAGGGGAAAATCGGGGAGCTGTTTTTT	CASKGQGKIGELFF
TRBV4-1	NA	NA	TRBJ2-3	TGCGCCAGCAGCCAAGATCGGGGGGCGGGAGCGTCAGATACGCAGTATTTT	CASSQDRGAGASDTQYF
TRBV4-3	NA	NA	TRBJ2-7	TGCGCCAGCAGCCAAGTGGTGGTAGGGGAGCAGTACTTC	CASSQVVVGEQYF
TRBV2	NA	TRBD2	TRBJ2-1	TGTGCCAGCAGTGCCGGGACTATGGATGAGCAGTTCTTC	CASSAGTMDEQFF
TRBV6-6	few	TRBD2	TRBJ2-7	TGTGCCAGCCGTTCAGGAGGACTAGGGTCCTACGAGCAGTACTTC	CASRSGGLGSYEQYF
TRBV7-2	NA	NA	TRBJ2-3	TGTGCCAGCAGCTTAGCGAGCGGTACCACAGATACGCAGTATTTT	CASSLASGTTDTQYF
TRBV7-2	NA	NA	TRBJ2-3	TGTGCCAGCAGCTATTCGGCCTCATACCTCCTTGAGCAGTATTTT	CASSYSASYLLEQYF
TRBV4-3	NA	NA	TRBJ2-7	TGCGCCAGCAGCCAAGGAGGGCTAGCTGGTGAGCAGTACTTC	CASSQGGLAGEQYF
TRBV30	few	NA	TRBJ1-5	TGTGCCTGGAGCTTACAAGGGAATCAGCCCCAGCATTTT	CAWSLQGNQPQHF
TRBV6-5	NA	NA	TRBJ1-2	TGTGCCAGCAGTACCCGCGGGGTTCACTATGGCTACACCTTC	CASSTRGVHYGYTF
TRBV5-1	NA	TRBD1	TRBJ2-3	TGCGCCAGCAGACCTGGGACAGGGCATCAGGATACGCAGTATTTT	CASRPGTGHQDTQYF
TRBV12-3/TRBV12-4	NA	NA	TRBJ1-1	TGTGCCAGCAGCCAACTTCCCGGACAGCCCCACACTGAAGCTTTCTTT	CASSQLPGQPHTEAFF
TRBV12-3/TRBV12-4	NA	NA	TRBJ1-4	TGTGCCAGCAGTCGGACACGGCAAAATGAAAAACTGTTTTTT	CASSRTRQNEKLFF
TRBV29-1	NA	TRBD2	TRBJ2-7	TGCAGCGTTGTAGGACTAGCGGATTCCTACGAGCAGTACTTC	CSVVGLADSYEQYF
TRBV2	NA	NA	TRBJ2-5	TGTGCCAGCAGTGAAGTTCAGACCCGGTACTTC	CASSEVQTRYF
TRBV9	NA	TRBD1	TRBJ1-2	TGTGCCAGCAGCGCAGCATCGGGACAGGGAAGTAACTATGGCTACACCTTC	CASSAASGQGSNYGYTF
TRBV6-5	NA	TRBD2	TRBJ2-3	TGTGCCAGCAGTTACGAGGGTGGCGGGGGGTCTAGAGATACGCAGTATTTT	CASSYEGGGGSRDTQYF